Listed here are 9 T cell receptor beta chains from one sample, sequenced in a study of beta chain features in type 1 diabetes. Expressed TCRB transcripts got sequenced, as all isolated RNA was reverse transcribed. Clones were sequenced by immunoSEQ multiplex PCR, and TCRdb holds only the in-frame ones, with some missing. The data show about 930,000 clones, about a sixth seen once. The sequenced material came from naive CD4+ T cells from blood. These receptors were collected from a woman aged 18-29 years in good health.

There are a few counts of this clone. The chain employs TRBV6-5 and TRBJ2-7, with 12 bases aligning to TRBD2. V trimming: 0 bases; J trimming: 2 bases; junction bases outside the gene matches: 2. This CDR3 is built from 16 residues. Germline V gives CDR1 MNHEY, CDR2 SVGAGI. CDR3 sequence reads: CASSYSSSGRAYEQYF. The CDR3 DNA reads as TGTGCCAGCAGTTACTCGTCTAGCGGGAGGGCCTACGAGCAGTACTTC.

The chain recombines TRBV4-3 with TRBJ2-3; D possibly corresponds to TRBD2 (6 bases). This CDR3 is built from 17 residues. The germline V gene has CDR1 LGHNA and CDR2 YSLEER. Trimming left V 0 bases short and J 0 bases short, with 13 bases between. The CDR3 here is CASSQDWRGTSTDTQYF. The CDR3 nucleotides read TGCGCCAGCAGCCAAGATTGGCGGGGAACTAGCACAGATACGCAGTATTTT.

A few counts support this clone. CDR3 in amino acids: CASSVEGAGQPQHF. In nucleotides, the CDR3 is TGTGCCAGCAGTGTCGAGGGGGCTGGTCAGCCCCAGCATTTT. The rearrangement joins TRBV2 to TRBJ1-5; 7 bases are a match to TRBD1. This CDR3 comprises 14 residues. Per the germline V gene, CDR1 is SNHLY and CDR2 is FYNNEI. V gave up 4 bases and J gave up 6 bases; unmatched junction bases: 6.

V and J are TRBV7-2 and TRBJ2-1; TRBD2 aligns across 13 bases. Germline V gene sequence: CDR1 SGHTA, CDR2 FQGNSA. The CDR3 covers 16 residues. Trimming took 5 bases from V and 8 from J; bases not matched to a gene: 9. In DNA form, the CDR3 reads TGTGCCAGCAGCCTCGGACTAGCGGGAGTTAACCATGAGCAGTTCTTC. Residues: CASSLGLAGVNHEQFF.

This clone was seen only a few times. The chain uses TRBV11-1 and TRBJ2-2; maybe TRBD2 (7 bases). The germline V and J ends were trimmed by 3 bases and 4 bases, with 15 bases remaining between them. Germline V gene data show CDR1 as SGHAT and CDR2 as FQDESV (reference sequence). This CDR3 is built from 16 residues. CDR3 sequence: CASSFRGAQGTGELFF. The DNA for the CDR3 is TGTGCCAGCAGCTTCCGGGGGGCGCAGGGCACCGGGGAGCTGTTTTTT.

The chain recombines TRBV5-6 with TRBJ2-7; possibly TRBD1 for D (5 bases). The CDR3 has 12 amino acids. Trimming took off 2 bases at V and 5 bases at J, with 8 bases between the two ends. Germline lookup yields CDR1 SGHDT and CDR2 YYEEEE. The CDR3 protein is CASSFLGHEQYF. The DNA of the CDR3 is TGTGCCAGCAGCTTCCTGGGGCACGAGCAGTACTTC. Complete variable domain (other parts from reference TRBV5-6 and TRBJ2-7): DAGVTQSPTHLIKTRGQQVTLRCSPKSGHDTVSWYQQALGQGPQFIFQYYEEEERQRGNFPDRFSGHQFPNYSSELNVNALLLGDSALYLCASSFLGHEQYFGPGTRLTVT.

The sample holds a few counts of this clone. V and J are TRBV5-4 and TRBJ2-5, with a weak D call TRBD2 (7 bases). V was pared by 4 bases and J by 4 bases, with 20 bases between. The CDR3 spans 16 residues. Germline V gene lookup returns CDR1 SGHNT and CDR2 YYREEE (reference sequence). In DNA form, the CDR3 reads TGTGCCAGCAGCCAAGACCCAGGGGTAGCGGGAGAGACCCAGTACTTC. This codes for CASSQDPGVAGETQYF.

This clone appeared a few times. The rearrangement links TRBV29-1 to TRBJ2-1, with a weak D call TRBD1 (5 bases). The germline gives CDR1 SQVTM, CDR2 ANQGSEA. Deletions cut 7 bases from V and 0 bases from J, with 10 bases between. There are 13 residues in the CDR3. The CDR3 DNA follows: TGCAGCGGTGGTACAGGCTCCTACAATGAGCAGTTCTTC. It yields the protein CSGGTGSYNEQFF.

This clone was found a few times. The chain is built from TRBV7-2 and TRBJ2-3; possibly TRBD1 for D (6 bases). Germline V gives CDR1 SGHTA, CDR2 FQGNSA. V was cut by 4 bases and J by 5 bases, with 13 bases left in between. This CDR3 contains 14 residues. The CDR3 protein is CASSSPAGVDTQYF. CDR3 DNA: TGTGCCAGCAGCTCCCCAGCAGGGGTAGATACGCAGTATTTT. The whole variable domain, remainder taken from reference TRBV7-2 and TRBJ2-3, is GAGVSQSPSNKVTEKGKDVELRCDPISGHTALYWYRQSLGQGLEFLIYFQGNSAPDKSGLPSDRFSAERTGGSVSTLTIQRTQQEDSAVYLCASSSPAGVDTQYFGPGTRLTVL.